The 19 T cell receptor beta chains presented below share a single source sample, sequenced in a study of beta chain features in type 1 diabetes. General study points: Patients with Type 1 diabetes showed moderately but significantly shorter TCRB CDR3s in all four CD4+ subsets.

Expressed TCRB transcripts were sequenced because the entire RNA isolate underwent reverse transcription. TCRdb keeps only in-frame clones here, not all; method: immunoSEQ multiplex PCR. This sample has hundreds of thousands of clones, with roughly an eighth found just once. For these TCRs, the target antigens are not known. Sequencing used naive CD4+ T cells from blood. These receptors all come from a woman aged 18-30 years with type 1 diabetes.

This clone appeared a few times. The J gene is TRBJ2-7, the V gene TRBV5-5; maybe TRBD2 (7 bases). Trimming left V 5 bases short and J 6 bases short, with 21 bases between. CDR3 size: 15 residues. Per the germline V gene, CDR1 is SGHKS and CDR2 is YYEKEE (reference sequence). CDR3 protein: CASSHAGARGSEQYF. The DNA for the CDR3 is TGTGCCAGCAGTCACGCGGGGGCCAGGGGATCCGAGCAGTACTTC.

The V and J genes are TRBV18 and TRBJ2-3; 9 bases are shared with TRBD2. The CDR3 totals 15 residues. V lost 3 bases to trimming and J lost 2 bases; unmatched junction nucleotides: 3. Germline assignment: CDR1 KGHSH and CDR2 LQKENI. As DNA, the CDR3 is TGTGCCAGCTCACCTACTAGCGGGTCCACAGATACGCAGTATTTT. Protein product: CASSPTSGSTDTQYF.

V and J are TRBV30 and TRBJ1-1; D gene uncertain. The CDR3 length is 17 residues. The germline V gene has CDR1 GTSNPN and CDR2 SVGIG (reference sequence). Trimming left V 0 bases short and J 1 base short, with 18 bases between. Here the CDR3 DNA reads TGTGCCTGGAGTGTGACCCCTCCCCGGGAGCCGAACACTGAAGCTTTCTTT. This translates into CAWSVTPPREPNTEAFF.

This clone appeared a few times. The rearrangement joins TRBV29-1 to TRBJ1-1; the D is unclear. V was trimmed by 7 bases and J by 4 bases, leaving 13 bases between them. Germline V gives CDR1 SQVTM, CDR2 ANQGSEA. The CDR3 totals 12 residues. The CDR3 sequence is CSAQGGSTEAFF. Here the CDR3 DNA reads TGCAGCGCCCAAGGAGGGTCCACTGAAGCTTTCTTT.

The chain has TRBV28 and TRBJ2-7; 7 bases map to TRBD2. The CDR3 has 18 amino acids. J was trimmed by 2 bases and V by 4 bases; bases with no gene match: 17. Looked up from germline, CDR1 is MDHEN and CDR2 is SYDVKM. Here the CDR3 DNA reads TGTGCCAGCAGTTCACCGGGTGGGGTAGCGGGTCTCCCCTACGAGCAGTACTTC. It yields the protein CASSSPGGVAGLPYEQYF.

This clone was detected only a few times. The chain is built from TRBV7-9 and TRBJ1-1, with TRBD1 as a possible D gene (6 bases). CDR1 SEHNR and CDR2 FQNEAQ come from the germline V gene (reference sequence). V was cut by 1 base and J by 4 bases, with 16 bases left in between. The length of the CDR3 is 16 residues. The CDR3 loop reads CASSLGGGGRLTEAFF. For the CDR3, the DNA is TGTGCCAGCAGCTTAGGGGGGGGCGGGAGGCTCACTGAAGCTTTCTTT.

This clone was recorded a few times. The chain carries TRBV5-1 and TRBJ2-7, with 7 nucleotides matching TRBD2. Germline assignment: CDR1 SGHRS and CDR2 YFSETQ. J lost 6 bases, V lost 2 bases, and 8 bases had no gene match. This CDR3 comprises 14 residues. Here the CDR3 reads CASSLSAGEVEQYF. Written as DNA, the CDR3 is TGCGCCAGCAGCTTATCTGCGGGAGAGGTCGAGCAGTACTTC.

This sequence joins TRBV5-4 and TRBJ2-6; no reliable D call. There are 18 residues in the CDR3. V shed 3 bases and J shed 0 bases, with 16 bases lying between them. CDR1 is SGHNT and CDR2 is YYREEE in the germline V gene (reference sequence). In DNA form, the CDR3 reads TGTGCCAGCAGCTGGAGAGGTGTGAGAAGCTCTGGGGCCAACGTCCTGACTTTC. Translating gives CASSWRGVRSSGANVLTF.

V is TRBV7-2 and J is TRBJ2-7; the D is unclear. CDR1 is SGHTA, CDR2 FQGNSA, per germline. The CDR3 has 11 amino acids. V lost 2 bases and J 4 bases, leaving 3 bases between the germline ends. The chain's CDR3 is CASSLQYEQYF. DNA of the CDR3: TGTGCCAGCAGCTTACAGTACGAGCAGTACTTC. Full variable domain (missing parts from reference TRBV7-2 and TRBJ2-7): GAGVSQSPSNKVTEKGKDVELRCDPISGHTALYWYRQSLGQGLEFLIYFQGNSAPDKSGLPSDRFSAERTGGSVSTLTIQRTQQEDSAVYLCASSLQYEQYFGPGTRLTVT.

This clone has only a few counts. This chain uses TRBV5-1 with TRBJ2-5; 7 nucleotides match TRBD1. CDR1 is SGHRS, CDR2 YFSETQ, per germline. The CDR3 is made up of 13 amino acids. Trimming took 6 bases from V and 2 from J; bases not matched to a gene: 4. The CDR3 here is CASNRGQQETQYF. The CDR3 bases are TGCGCCAGCAACCGGGGACAGCAAGAGACCCAGTACTTC.

This clone was recorded a few times. The rearrangement joins TRBV11-2 to TRBJ2-5; D possibly corresponds to TRBD2 (6 bases). The V and J ends lost 1 base and 2 bases respectively, with 14 bases between them. This CDR3 region has 16 residues. CDR1 and CDR2 from the germline V gene are SGHAT and FQNNGV. CDR3 residues: CASSLVGGVLQETQYF. The CDR3 DNA follows: TGTGCCAGCAGCTTAGTGGGCGGGGTTCTTCAAGAGACCCAGTACTTC. Based on the CDR3 plus reference TRBV11-2 and TRBJ2-5, the full variable domain is EAGVAQSPRYKIIEKRQSVAFWCNPISGHATLYWYQQILGQGPKLLIQFQNNGVVDDSQLPKDRFSAERLKGVDSTLKIQPAKLEDSAVYLCASSLVGGVLQETQYFGPGTRLLVL.

The chain links TRBV4-3 to TRBJ2-2; 7 bases match TRBD2. CDR3 length equals 15 residues. V was pared by 1 base and J by 4 bases, with 3 bases of the junction left unmatched. CDR1 and CDR2 (germline): LGHNA, YSLEER. The DNA for the CDR3 is TGCGCCAGCAGCCAAGCGGGAGGACTCACCGGGGAGCTGTTTTTT. This gives the protein CASSQAGGLTGELFF.

V and J are TRBV6-7 and TRBJ2-1; D call uncertain. TRBV6-7 is reported as an ORF; its role is uncertain. CDR3 size: 11 residues. Trimming left V 0 bases short and J 10 bases short, with 4 bases between. The DNA for the CDR3 is TGTGCCAGCAGTTACTCCCAGGAGCAGTTCTTC. Encoded protein: CASSYSQEQFF.

This clone was counted only a few times. The chain joins TRBV29-1 to TRBJ1-1, with D perhaps TRBD1 (5 bases). V was clipped by 3 bases and J by 4 bases, with 18 bases between them. The CDR3 totals 15 residues. In germline, CDR1 is SQVTM, CDR2 ANQGSEA. CDR3 in DNA: TGCAGCGTTGAGAAGGGGTCCAGCGGGGGCACTGAAGCTTTCTTT. Its translation is CSVEKGSSGGTEAFF.

This clone was seen more than once but under ten times. The same CDR3 is also encoded by other DNA sequences in this sample. V is TRBV15 and J is TRBJ1-2, with 11 bases fitting TRBD1. Germline CDR1 LNHNV, CDR2 YYDKDF (reference sequence). The CDR3 consists of 14 residues. J was trimmed by 2 bases and V by 5 bases; bases with no gene match: 1. Written as DNA, the CDR3 is TGTGCCACCAGCCGGGACAGGGGGAACTATGGCTACACCTTC. Its protein product is CATSRDRGNYGYTF.

This clone was observed a handful of times. Compared with germline, one end of the junction differs, possibly owing to a read error. The chain uses TRBV7-2 and TRBJ1-2; 8 bases match TRBD1. The CDR3 runs to 13 residues. Germline CDR1 reads SGHTA; CDR2 reads FQGNSA. CDR3 loop: CASRLGGQDGYTF. As DNA, the CDR3 is TGTGCCAGCAGATTAGGGGGACAGGATGGCTACACCTTC.

The chain is built from TRBV18 and TRBJ1-1; no clear D gene. There are 12 residues in the CDR3. The germline CDR1 and CDR2 sequences are KGHSH and LQKENI. V lost 3 bases to trimming and J lost 5 bases, with 7 bases between them. CDR3 in amino acids: CASSPPLTEAFF. The CDR3, as DNA: TGTGCCAGCTCACCTCCTTTGACTGAAGCTTTCTTT.

This clone has a handful of counts. The chain links TRBV11-2 to TRBJ1-1; 9 bases fit TRBD1. The trim removed 4 bases at V and 7 bases at J, leaving 10 bases unmatched. Looked up from germline, CDR1 is SGHAT and CDR2 is FQNNGV. The CDR3 is made up of 15 amino acids. Here the CDR3 DNA reads TGTGCCAGCAGCTCCCACAGGGGGCAGGGGAGTGAAGCTTTCTTT. Its translation is CASSSHRGQGSEAFF.

This clone showed up just a few times. The gene calls are TRBV18 and TRBJ1-1, with unresolved D. Trimming shortened V by 6 bases and J by 6 bases, and 14 bases separated the two germline ends. The CDR3 covers 13 residues. The germline V gene has CDR1 KGHSH and CDR2 LQKENI. The CDR3 reads CASSSGWEAEAFF. CDR3 nucleotides: TGTGCCAGCTCCTCTGGGTGGGAGGCTGAAGCTTTCTTT.